The T cell receptor beta chain under discussion was sequenced for a study of shared clonotypes between healthy human individuals. Study summary: There were three CD4 naive, three CD4 memory, two CD8 naive and one CD8 memory plates per donor. Study-wide results and caveats: Among a handful of donors, roughly 5% of naive CD4 clonotypes were found in common.

Regarding this clone: What it recognizes is unknown.

Germline CDR1 is KGHSH and CDR2 is LQKENI. Trimming cost V 1 base and J 1 base, with 7 bases left between them. CDR3 length equals 14 residues. TCRdb's table, derived via immunoSEQ multiplex PCR, lists solely in-frame clones and lacks some. The table includes about 530,000 clones, 90% to 97% detected once. This clonotype was sampled from a woman aged 30 to 39 in good health. This chain uses TRBV18 with TRBJ1-1; TRBD1 is a possible D gene (6 bases). What was sequenced was naive CD4+ T cells sorted from blood. Subset denoted: CD45RA+ positively selected. CDR3 protein: CASSPQGQNTEAFF. The CDR3 DNA reads as TGTGCCAGCTCACCACAGGGACAGAACACTGAAGCTTTCTTT.